This note documents a single TCR beta chain sequence. The antigen is undetermined. With 3 bases clipped from V and 0 bases from J, the junction kept 5 bases outside the gene matches. Germline loops: CDR1 SGHRS, CDR2 YFSETQ. The CDR3 has 17 residues. These data belong to a study of blood T cells in healthy people across ages. Study results and caveats: Higher diversity, along with more naive CD4+ cells, distinguished long-lived donors from aged donors.

With a J-beta primer mix and a sample-barcoded 5' primer, a second PCR ran about 7 to 12 cycles. MiXCR, applied by TCRdb to the 5' RACE reads, yields one record per CDR3 protein. The repertoire has roughly 1,800,000 distinct CDR3 sequences, around 50% of them found once; the top ten carry roughly 2.1%. PBMCs, at least 7 million per sample, were isolated. The sample consisted of blood. The V call is TRBV5-1, the J call TRBJ2-1; 11 nucleotides line up with TRBD2. The sequence was collected from a woman aged 40 to 50 in good health. Here the CDR3 DNA reads TGCGCCAGCAGCTCGGGGACTAGCGGATACTCCTACAATGAGCAGTTCTTC. The encoded protein is CASSSGTSGYSYNEQFF.